What follows are 25 T cell receptor beta chains derived from one specimen sequenced in a study of regulatory T cells in long-lasting Graves disease. Time point: newly diagnosed GD, antithyroid drugs for less than 3 months. PBMCs provided the RNA from which the TCR library was made. In building TCR beta libraries, iRepertoire HTBI primers were used together with Arm-PCR of CDR3 regions. From the multiplex PCR reads, TCRdb called clonotypes with MiXCR, one entry per CDR3 protein. This table holds some 400,000 distinct CDR3 sequences, about 16% found once. This same sample was also part of a study on T cells in Graves' hyperthyroidism and ophthalmopathy.

Sequencing used peripheral blood mononuclear cells (PBMCs), obtained at new diagnosis, from a patient treated with antithyroid drugs. These receptors were obtained from a woman under 40 with Graves disease.

The CDR3 region is CASSDTRTGRRGYTF. CDR3 DNA sequence: TGTGCCAGCAGTGACACCCGGACAGGGCGTAGGGGCTACACCTTC. The gene calls are TRBV25-1 and TRBJ1-2; 8 bases fit TRBD1. J was trimmed by 8 bases and V by 3 bases; bases with no gene match: 11. The CDR3 contains 15 residues. Looked up from germline, CDR1 is MGHDK and CDR2 is SYGVNS.

Here the CDR3 reads CSAIPTARLVSYEQYF. CDR3 DNA sequence: TGCAGTGCTATCCCCACGGCGAGACTAGTCTCCTACGAGCAGTACTTC. The J gene is TRBJ2-7, the V gene TRBV20-1, with a tentative D call TRBD2 (6 bases). V was trimmed by 4 bases and J by 0 bases, leaving 19 bases between them. The germline V gene encodes CDR1 DFQATT and CDR2 SNEGSKA (reference sequence). The CDR3 runs to 16 residues.

This clonotype has a handful of counts. The chain couples TRBV12-3 or TRBV12-4 to TRBJ1-6; 7 bases agree with TRBD1. The ends lost 5 bases at V and 7 bases at J; junction bases unmatched: 5. This CDR3 is 14 amino acids long. Here the CDR3 reads CASSPRGGNSPLHF. The CDR3 coding sequence is TGTGCCAGCAGTCCCAGGGGGGGGAATTCACCCCTCCACTTT.

This clonotype was picked up many times. The genes are TRBV30 and TRBJ1-1; TRBD1 is a possible D gene (5 bases). V was clipped by 0 bases and J by 5 bases, with 16 bases between them. CDR3 size: 15 residues. Germline-derived CDR1 and CDR2 are GTSNPN and SVGIG (reference sequence). The CDR3 DNA is TGTGCCTGGAGTGTACACCGGGGCAAGGCGACTGAAGCTTTCTTT. This translates into CAWSVHRGKATEAFF.

In its sample, this clonotype was seen a few times. CDR3 DNA: TGTGCCAGTAGTGCGCTCGTGTTTGGGGGGTCCTCCTACGAGCAGTACTTC. Encoded protein: CASSALVFGGSSYEQYF. The chain links TRBV19 to TRBJ2-7, with D possibly being TRBD2 (6 bases). Germline assignment: CDR1 LNHDA and CDR2 SQIVND (reference sequence). The CDR3 covers 17 residues. V was pared by 5 bases and J by 0 bases, with 20 bases between. The full variable domain, with the rest looked up from reference TRBV19 and TRBJ2-7, is DGGITQSPKYLFRKEGQNVTLSCEQNLNHDAMYWYRQDPGQGLRLIYYSQIVNDFQKGDIAEGYSVSREKKESFPLTVTSAQKNPTAFYLCASSALVFGGSSYEQYFGPGTRLTVT.

This clonotype was recorded at least ten times. The rearrangement uses TRBV6-5 and TRBJ2-7, with D unclear. This CDR3 is 13 amino acids long. The V gene's germline CDR1 is MNHEY and CDR2 SVGAGI. The V and J ends lost 2 bases and 0 bases respectively, with 5 bases between them. CDR3 sequence reads: CASSYARSYEQYF. Here the CDR3 DNA reads TGTGCCAGCAGTTACGCCCGCTCCTACGAGCAGTACTTC.

This clonotype was detected ten times or more. J is TRBJ1-1 and V is TRBV24-1, with D maybe TRBD1 (5 bases). Trimming shortened V by 4 bases and J by 1 base, and 12 bases separated the two germline ends. Germline values: CDR1 KGHDR, CDR2 SFDVKD. This CDR3 has 15 amino acids. The CDR3 sequence: CATSEQGLENTEAFF. In nucleotides, the CDR3 is TGTGCCACCAGTGAGCAGGGTCTTGAGAACACTGAAGCTTTCTTT.

In this sample, this clonotype turned up many times. The rearrangement uses TRBV7-9 and TRBJ2-2; the D gene is possibly TRBD1 (6 bases). The V gene's germline CDR1 is SEHNR and CDR2 FQNEAQ (reference sequence). The CDR3 is 15 residues long. V gave up 1 base and J gave up 6 bases, with 12 bases separating them. The CDR3: CASSLVQGAAGELFF. In DNA form, the CDR3 reads TGTGCCAGCAGCTTAGTACAGGGAGCGGCCGGGGAGCTGTTTTTT.

With regard to this clonotype: One base away lies a much larger clone, so this may be a sequencing read error. The J gene is TRBJ2-3, the V gene TRBV7-6, with 13 bases fitting TRBD2. The V segment lost 8 bases and the J segment 4 bases; nucleotides outside the gene matches: 9. CDR3 length: 16 residues. Germline loops: CDR1 SGHVS, CDR2 FNYEAQ. CDR3 sequence reads: CASSSRTSGSPDTQYF. Here the CDR3 DNA reads TGTGCCAGCTCCTCCCGGACTAGCGGGAGCCCAGATACGCAGTATTTT. The variable domain in full, with the rest retrieved from reference TRBV7-6 and TRBJ2-3, is GAGVSQSPRYKVTKRGQDVALRCDPISGHVSLYWYRQALGQGPEFLTYFNYEAQQDKSGLPNDRFSAERPEGSISTLTIQRTEQRDSAMYRCASSSRTSGSPDTQYFGPGTRLTVL.

The rearrangement uses TRBV12-5 and TRBJ1-3; unclear D gene. Germline V gene data show CDR1 as LGHNT and CDR2 as FRNRAP. Trimming removed 6 bases at V and 1 base at J, with 7 bases between. This CDR3 is 13 amino acids long. The CDR3: CASGIKSGNTIYF. The DNA of the CDR3 is TGTGCTAGTGGCATCAAGTCTGGAAACACCATATATTTT.

This clonotype came up many times. The chain combines TRBV5-1 with TRBJ1-1, with D possibly matching TRBD1 (6 bases). The germline V gene has CDR1 SGHRS and CDR2 YFSETQ. V was clipped by 0 bases and J by 2 bases, with 11 bases between them. The CDR3 totals 15 residues. Here the CDR3 DNA reads TGCGCCAGCAGCTTGGCCGCGGGGGCCAACACTGAAGCTTTCTTT. Its protein product is CASSLAAGANTEAFF.

Only a few counts were recorded for this clonotype. The rearrangement uses TRBV4-1 and TRBJ2-2; tentatively, D is TRBD2 (7 bases). CDR1 is MGHRA, CDR2 YSYEKL, per germline. Trimming cost V 0 bases and J 6 bases, with 17 bases left between them. The CDR3 loop spans 17 amino acids. The CDR3: CASSQDRGGGASGELFF. The CDR3 DNA is TGCGCCAGCAGCCAAGATCGCGGCGGGGGCGCGTCCGGGGAGCTGTTTTTT.

This clonotype was counted a single time. The chain uses TRBV7-9 and TRBJ2-7; D gene uncertain. Germline CDR1 is SEHNR and CDR2 is FQNEAQ (reference sequence). The CDR3 covers 15 residues. V gave up 0 bases and J gave up 2 bases, with 11 bases separating them. This chain's CDR3 is CASSLAVGITYEQYF. CDR3 coding DNA: TGTGCCAGCAGCTTAGCGGTGGGGATTACCTACGAGCAGTACTTC.

This clonotype was seen a few times. The rearrangement links TRBV20-1 to TRBJ2-7; 14 nucleotides line up with TRBD2. After removal of 6 bases from V and 7 bases from J, the junction contained 11 bases not matched to a gene. This CDR3 spans 15 amino acids. Per the germline V gene, CDR1 is DFQATT and CDR2 is SNEGSKA (reference sequence). The CDR3 spells CSAALVGLAGGEQYF. In DNA form, the CDR3 reads TGCAGTGCCGCTCTAGTCGGACTAGCGGGAGGTGAGCAGTACTTC.

The rearrangement joins TRBV20-1 to TRBJ2-2; D unresolved. V lost 0 bases and J lost 5, with 10 bases in between. In germline, CDR1 is DFQATT, CDR2 SNEGSKA (reference sequence). The length of the CDR3 is 14 residues. The CDR3 region is CSARDERWTGELFF. The CDR3 bases are TGCAGTGCTAGAGATGAGCGTTGGACCGGGGAGCTGTTTTTT.

This clonotype was seen only a few times. The chain uses TRBV7-2 and TRBJ2-6; no clear D. Trimming took 7 bases from V and 1 from J, leaving 5 bases between them. The CDR3 length is 13 residues. In germline, CDR1 is SGHTA, CDR2 FQGNSA. The CDR3 region is CASTFSGANVLTF. The CDR3 nucleotides are TGTGCCAGCACCTTTTCTGGGGCCAACGTCCTGACTTTC.

Ten or more counts support this clonotype. The V call is TRBV12-3 or TRBV12-4, the J call TRBJ1-5, with 9 bases lining up with TRBD1. This CDR3 comprises 16 residues. J gave up 7 bases and V 6 bases, and 13 bases lay outside the gene matches. The CDR3 spells CASSPTRDRVGQPQHF. The DNA for the CDR3 is TGTGCCAGCAGCCCAACCCGGGACAGGGTTGGCCAGCCCCAGCATTTT.

This clonotype was seen at least ten times. This sequence joins TRBV5-1 and TRBJ1-2; D gene ambiguous. This CDR3 is 14 amino acids long. With 4 bases removed from V and 2 bases from J, the gap between germline ends came to 12 bases. Per germline, CDR1 SGHRS and CDR2 YFSETQ. Here the CDR3 reads CASSLDPGNYGYTF. In DNA, the CDR3 is TGCGCCAGCAGCCTGGACCCGGGGAACTATGGCTACACCTTC. Together with reference TRBV5-1 and TRBJ1-2, the CDR3 gives the full variable domain: KAGVTQTPRYLIKTRGQQVTLSCSPISGHRSVSWYQQTPGQGLQFLFEYFSETQRNKGNFPGRFSGRQFSNSRSEMNVSTLELGDSALYLCASSLDPGNYGYTFGSGTRLTVV.

This clonotype was counted at least ten times. V is TRBV2 and J is TRBJ2-7, with 8 positions matching TRBD1. CDR3 length: 13 residues. Per germline, CDR1 SNHLY and CDR2 FYNNEI. Trimming cost V 7 bases and J 3 bases; bases outside gene matches: 5. The CDR3, as DNA: TGTGCCAGCACGGGACAGGCCCACTACGAGCAGTACTTC. Encoded protein: CASTGQAHYEQYF.

CDR3 residues: CASSEMYIGERSLYGYTF. The CDR3 DNA follows: TGTGCCAGCAGTGAAATGTATATTGGCGAACGGAGTCTCTATGGCTACACCTTC. The chain links TRBV6-1 to TRBJ1-2; no clear D. Germline V gene lookup returns CDR1 MNHNS and CDR2 SASEGT. The CDR3 sequence is 18 residues long. Trimming shortened V by 2 bases and J by 4 bases, and 23 bases separated the two germline ends.

This clonotype occurred many times. V is TRBV3-1 and J is TRBJ2-1; 9 nucleotides agree with TRBD2. Trimming at V came to 4 bases and at J to 8 bases, leaving 15 bases not matched to a gene. The CDR3 is made up of 17 amino acids. Per the germline V gene, CDR1 is LGHDT and CDR2 is YNNKEL (reference sequence). The CDR3: CASSPSGLAGRRDEQFF. CDR3 nucleotide sequence: TGTGCCAGCAGCCCCTCTGGGCTAGCGGGACGTCGAGATGAGCAGTTCTTC.

This clonotype showed up many times. The rearrangement joins TRBV12-3 or TRBV12-4 to TRBJ1-5; 9 nucleotides match TRBD1. The CDR3 runs 14 residues. V shed 7 bases and J 4 bases; nucleotides not matched to a gene: 5. Here the CDR3 DNA reads TGTGCCAGCAACTACGGGACAGGGAATCAGCCCCAGCATTTT. This codes for CASNYGTGNQPQHF.

This clonotype was detected ten times or more. The CDR3 DNA reads TGCGCCAGCAGCCAAGATGGATCGGAGACCCAGTACTTC. Its protein product is CASSQDGSETQYF. This chain uses TRBV4-1 with TRBJ2-5; D is unresolved. CDR3 size: 13 residues. Trimming left V 0 bases short and J 5 bases short, with 7 bases between. In germline, CDR1 is MGHRA, CDR2 YSYEKL.

This clonotype was observed many times. The chain has TRBV9 and TRBJ2-1, with TRBD1 matching 8 bases. The CDR3 spans 14 residues. Per the germline V gene, CDR1 is SGDLS and CDR2 is YYNGEE. Germline trimming cut 7 bases from V and 7 bases from J; bases unmatched to any gene: 10. As DNA, the CDR3 is TGTGCCAGCGCCTTTGGACAGGGCTTTAATGAGCAGTTCTTC. Encoded protein: CASAFGQGFNEQFF.

Ten or more counts support this clonotype. V is TRBV20-1 and J is TRBJ2-1, with TRBD2 matching 12 bases. V was pared by 6 bases and J by 3 bases, with 3 bases of the junction left unmatched. CDR1 and CDR2 from the germline V gene are DFQATT and SNEGSKA (reference sequence). This CDR3 comprises 14 residues. CDR3 nucleotides: TGCAGTGCCGGGGGACTAGCGGGCTACAATGAGCAGTTCTTC. This translates into CSAGGLAGYNEQFF.